This TCR beta chain was identified in a study of blood T cell repertoires in COVID-19. By sample fraction, this clone is medium-sized (0.01 to 0.1%). The protocol was immunoSEQ multiplex PCR, while the TCRdb copy is restricted to in-frame clones and leaves out a portion. Of about 140,000 clones in the sample, roughly 85% were seen once. The germline V and J ends were trimmed by 1 base and 0 bases, with 7 bases remaining between them. From germline, CDR1 is SGHNT and CDR2 YYREEE (reference sequence). The length of the CDR3 is 15 residues. Donors in Cohort 3 counted as recovered after two negative PCRs, clearance, or symptom resolution.

The rearrangement links TRBV5-4 to TRBJ2-2; D perhaps matches TRBD1 (5 bases). This receptor was obtained from a woman aged 45-65 years who had recovered from COVID-19. The sequenced material came from PBMCs or T cells enriched from blood (not recorded which). Here the CDR3 reads CASSLQGTNTGELFF. The DNA of the CDR3 is TGTGCCAGCAGCTTGCAGGGAACGAACACCGGGGAGCTGTTTTTT.